The 9 T cell receptor beta chains in this list originate from one sample, sequenced in a study of blood T cell repertoires in COVID-19. The repertoire was sequenced with immunoSEQ multiplex PCR; TCRdb's copy has only in-frame clones and lacks some. The repertoire holds under 250,000 clones, with roughly 80% as singletons. The sample was peripheral blood. The receptors were sampled from a woman older than 75 with acute or convalescent COVID-19.

V gene TRBV4-2 combines with J gene TRBJ1-5, with unresolved D. CDR1 is LGHNA, CDR2 YNFKEQ, per germline. V was clipped by 0 bases and J by 0 bases, with 15 bases between them. This CDR3 comprises 18 residues. The CDR3 reads CASSQEIYPALSNQPQHF. The CDR3 DNA follows: TGTGCCAGCAGCCAAGAGATATATCCCGCGCTTAGCAATCAGCCCCAGCATTTT.

The sample holds one count of this clone. J is TRBJ2-3 and V is TRBV10-2; D ambiguous. CDR1 is WSHSY and CDR2 is SAAADI in the germline V gene. Trimming removed 3 bases at V and 4 bases at J, with 11 bases between. There are 14 residues in the CDR3. CDR3 sequence: CASSDLFPSDTQYF. The CDR3 DNA follows: TGCGCCAGCAGTGATTTGTTTCCCTCAGATACGCAGTATTTT.

Regarding this clone: In this CDR3 the conserved last residue, phenylalanine or tryptophan, is missing, so a read error is likely. Because the CDR3's place on the DNA is in doubt, the DNA is left out and the CDR3 is given as listed by TCRdb. This chain links TRBV28 with TRBJ1-2; the D call TRBD1 from the table was never checked on the DNA. The length of the CDR3 is 13 amino acids, counting both ends. The germline V gene has CDR1 MDHEN and CDR2 SYDVKM. This CDR3 reads CASRPLTGFLRVL.

The chain couples TRBV19 to TRBJ1-6; 7 bases map to TRBD1. The germline V gene has CDR1 LNHDA and CDR2 SQIVND (reference sequence). The junction had 13 bases not matched to a gene; V was cut back by 6 bases and J by 8 bases. CDR3 length equals 16 residues. CDR3 coding DNA: TGTGCCAGTAGGAGCCTTCCGACAGGGACAGATTCACCCCTCCACTTT. This codes for CASRSLPTGTDSPLHF.

The chain combines TRBV6-1 with TRBJ1-2; 7 bases are a match to TRBD1. This CDR3 spans 14 amino acids. The germline gives CDR1 MNHNS, CDR2 SASEGT. Unmatched junction bases numbered 12, after V lost 6 bases and J lost 8 bases. The CDR3, as DNA: TGTGCCAGCAGCCTCAAAGGGGGCGCCGACGGCTACACCTTC. Residues: CASSLKGGADGYTF.

This chain links TRBV2 with TRBJ2-7; D is possibly TRBD1 (6 bases). The CDR3 is made up of 15 amino acids. Germline CDR1 SNHLY, CDR2 FYNNEI. V lost 0 bases and J 2 bases, leaving 11 bases between the germline ends. CDR3 sequence (DNA): TGTGCCAGCAGTGAAGCGCGTGCAGGGGCCTACGAGCAGTACTTC. This gives the protein CASSEARAGAYEQYF. Filled out from reference TRBV2 and TRBJ2-7, the complete variable domain reads EPEVTQTPSHQVTQMGQEVILRCVPISNHLYFYWYRQILGQKVEFLVSFYNNEISEKSEIFDDQFSVERPDGSNFTLKIRSTKLEDSAMYFCASSEARAGAYEQYFGPGTRLTVT.

V usage is TRBV28 and J usage is TRBJ1-3; 7 bases map to TRBD1. Germline CDR1 MDHEN, CDR2 SYDVKM. The CDR3 has 15 amino acids. Losses at the gene ends were 3 bases for V and 4 bases for J; bases not matched to a gene: 6. The CDR3 nucleotides read TGTGCCAGCAGTTTCCCGGCAGGGGGAGGAAACACCATATATTTT. Its protein product is CASSFPAGGGNTIYF.

This clone was seen a single time. The gene calls are TRBV10-3 and TRBJ1-5; D unclear. CDR3 size: 13 residues. Per germline, CDR1 ENHRY and CDR2 SYGVKD. The germline V and J ends were trimmed by 6 bases and 1 base, with 7 bases remaining between them. The CDR3 DNA reads TGTGCCATCAGGTCGGGGAGCAATCAGCCCCAGCATTTT. Translation: CAIRSGSNQPQHF.

V and J are TRBV3-1 (or the pseudogene TRBV3-2) and TRBJ1-4; unclear D gene. The CDR3 has 11 residues. The germline V and J ends were trimmed by 10 bases and 5 bases, with 8 bases remaining between them. From germline, CDR1 is LGHDT and CDR2 YNNKEL (reference sequence). Here the CDR3 reads CATQRNEKLFF. The DNA for the CDR3 is TGTGCCACGCAGCGAAATGAAAAACTGTTTTTT.